The 7 T cell receptor beta chains below come from one sample, sequenced in a study of beta chain features in type 1 diabetes. Expressed TCRB transcripts were sequenced because the isolated RNA had all been reverse transcribed beforehand. The table came from immunoSEQ multiplex PCR; TCRdb's copy has only in-frame clones and leaves some out. The sample holds under 450,000 clones, approximately 14% seen once. The sample taken for sequencing was naive CD4+ T cells from blood. The receptor source for this set is a man in his thirties or forties in good health.

This clone has more than one count but fewer than ten. This chain joins TRBV4-2 and TRBJ1-1; D gene unclear. The CDR3 extends over 11 amino acids. Germline CDR1 is LGHNA and CDR2 is YNFKEQ. The ends were cut back, 6 bases at V and 3 bases at J, with 5 bases in the middle. The CDR3 loop is CASRRDTEAFF. The CDR3 region has the DNA TGTGCCAGCAGGCGGGACACTGAAGCTTTCTTT.

The chain uses TRBV11-1 and TRBJ2-1; the D call may be TRBD1 or TRBD2 (7 bases each). Trimming left V 5 bases short and J 1 base short, with 12 bases between. Germline CDR1 SGHAT, CDR2 FQDESV (reference sequence). This CDR3 contains 15 residues. The CDR3 loop reads CASSQQGGSYNEQFF. The CDR3 nucleotides read TGTGCCAGCAGCCAGCAGGGGGGGTCCTACAATGAGCAGTTCTTC.

The sample holds a few counts of this clone. This chain connects TRBV7-2 to TRBJ2-7; D is perhaps TRBD1 (6 bases). The germline CDR1 and CDR2 sequences are SGHTA and FQGNSA. Trimming removed 8 bases from V and 5 bases from J, with 22 bases in between. The CDR3 is made up of 15 amino acids. CDR3 in amino acids: CASGPSGQGNHEQYF. CDR3 sequence (DNA): TGTGCCAGCGGGCCCTCAGGGCAGGGGAATCACGAGCAGTACTTC.

The V call is TRBV6-6, the J call TRBJ1-1; 8 nucleotides align to TRBD1. Germline CDR1 is MNHNY and CDR2 is SVGAGI (reference sequence). V lost 2 bases, J lost 1 base, and 6 bases stayed unmatched. This CDR3 spans 16 amino acids. DNA of the CDR3: TGTGCCAGCAGTTACGTCCAGGGGGCTTCGAACACTGAAGCTTTCTTT. This translates into CASSYVQGASNTEAFF.

This clone was observed a few times. This chain links TRBV10-3 with TRBJ1-2; unclear D gene. Germline V lookup: CDR1 ENHRY, CDR2 SYGVKD. Trimming removed 4 bases from V and 4 bases from J, with 7 bases in between. The CDR3 has 12 amino acids. CDR3 in amino acids: CAISGGGYGYTF. In nucleotides, the CDR3 is TGTGCCATCAGTGGGGGAGGCTATGGCTACACCTTC.

This chain connects TRBV5-1 to TRBJ2-3; TRBD2 is a possible D gene (6 bases). This CDR3 has 14 residues. The germline CDR1 and CDR2 sequences are SGHRS and YFSETQ. V lost 3 bases and J 8 bases, leaving 16 bases between the germline ends. The CDR3 is CASSSHPSEGTQYF. The CDR3 DNA is TGCGCCAGCAGCTCACATCCCTCGGAGGGTACGCAGTATTTT.

The rearrangement uses TRBV18 and TRBJ2-5; D uncertain. This CDR3 region has 12 residues. V shed 4 bases and J shed 5 bases, with 8 bases lying between them. Germline V gene sequence: CDR1 KGHSH, CDR2 LQKENI. The CDR3, as DNA: TGTGCCAGCTCACTCCTGGGGGAGACCCAGTACTTC. Translating gives CASSLLGETQYF.